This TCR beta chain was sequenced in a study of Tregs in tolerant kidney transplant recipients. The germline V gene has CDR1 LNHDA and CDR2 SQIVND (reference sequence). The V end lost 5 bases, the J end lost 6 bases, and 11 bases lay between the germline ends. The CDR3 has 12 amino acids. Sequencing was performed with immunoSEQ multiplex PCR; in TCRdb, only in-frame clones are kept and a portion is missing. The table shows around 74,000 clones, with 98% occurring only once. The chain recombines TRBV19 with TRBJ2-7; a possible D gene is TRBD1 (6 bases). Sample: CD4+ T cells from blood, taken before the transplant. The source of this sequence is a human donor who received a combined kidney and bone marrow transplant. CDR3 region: CASSQKGGEQYF. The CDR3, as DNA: TGTGCCAGTAGTCAAAAAGGGGGCGAGCAGTACTTC.